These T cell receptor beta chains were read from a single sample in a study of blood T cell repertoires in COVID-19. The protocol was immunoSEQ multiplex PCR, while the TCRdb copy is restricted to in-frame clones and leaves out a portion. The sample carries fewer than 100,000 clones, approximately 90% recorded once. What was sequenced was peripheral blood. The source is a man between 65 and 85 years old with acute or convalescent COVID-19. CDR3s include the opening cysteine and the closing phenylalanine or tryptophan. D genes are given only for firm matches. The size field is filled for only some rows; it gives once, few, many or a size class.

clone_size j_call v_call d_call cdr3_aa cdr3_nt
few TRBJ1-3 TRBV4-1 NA CASSPGLPRRDTIYF TGCGCCAGCAGCCCTGGCTTGCCGAGGCGGGACACCATATATTTT
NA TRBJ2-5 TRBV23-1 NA CASSQEQPQETQYF TGCGCCAGCAGTCAAGAACAGCCCCAAGAGACCCAGTACTTC
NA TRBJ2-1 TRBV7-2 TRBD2 CASSLDLAGVYNEQFF TGTGCCAGCAGCTTAGATCTGGCGGGGGTTTACAATGAGCAGTTCTTC
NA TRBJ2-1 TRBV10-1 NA CASSGTGGGEQFF TGCGCCAGCAGTGGTACAGGGGGGGGTGAGCAGTTCTTC
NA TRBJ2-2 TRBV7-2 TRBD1 CASSPRRTGSTGELFF TGTGCCAGCAGCCCCCGGAGGACAGGTAGCACCGGGGAGCTGTTTTTT
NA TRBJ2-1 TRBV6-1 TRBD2 CASMRAGGSYNEQFF TGTGCCAGCATGAGGGCGGGGGGCTCTTACAATGAGCAGTTCTTC
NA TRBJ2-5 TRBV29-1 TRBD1 CSVTGGQETQYF TGCAGCGTTACAGGGGGTCAAGAGACCCAGTACTTC
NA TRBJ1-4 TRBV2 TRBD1 CASSFQGDEKLFF TGTGCCAGCAGTTTCCAGGGGGATGAAAAACTGTTTTTT
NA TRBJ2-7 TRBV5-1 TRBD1 CASTTGAEDEQYF TGCGCCAGCACCACAGGGGCAGAGGACGAGCAGTACTTC
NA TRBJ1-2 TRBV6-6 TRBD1 CASRTGQGVNYGYTF TGTGCCAGCAGGACGGGACAGGGCGTAAACTATGGCTACACCTTC
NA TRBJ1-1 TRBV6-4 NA CASSDSRGTEAFF TGTGCCAGCAGTGATTCCAGGGGCACTGAAGCTTTCTTT
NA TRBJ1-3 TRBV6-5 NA CASEAGNTIYF TGTGCCAGTGAGGCTGGAAACACCATATATTTT
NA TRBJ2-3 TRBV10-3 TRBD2 CAIRRAGLASSDTQYF TGTGCCATCAGGAGAGCGGGACTAGCGTCATCAGATACGCAGTATTTT
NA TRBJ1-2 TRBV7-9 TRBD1 CASSPRTGLSNYGYTF TGTGCCAGCAGCCCAAGGACAGGCCTGTCTAACTATGGCTACACCTTC
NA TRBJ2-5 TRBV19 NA CASSRTTFRPETQYF TGTGCCAGTAGTAGAACGACATTCCGCCCGGAGACCCAGTACTTC
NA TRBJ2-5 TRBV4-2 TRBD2 CASSQGLAGEQETQYF TGTGCCAGCAGCCAGGGACTAGCGGGGGAGCAAGAGACCCAGTACTTC
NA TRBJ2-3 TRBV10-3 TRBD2 CAIRAGGTDTQYF TGTGCCATCAGGGCCGGGGGGACAGATACGCAGTATTTT
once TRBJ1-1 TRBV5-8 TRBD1 CASSPDRGLNTEAFF TGTGCCAGCAGCCCTGACAGGGGGCTAAACACTGAAGCTTTCTTT
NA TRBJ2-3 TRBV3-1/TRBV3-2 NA CASSHTPEDTQYF TGTGCCAGCAGCCACACTCCGGAGGATACGCAGTATTTT
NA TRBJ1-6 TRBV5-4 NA CASNLQGPYNSPLHF TGTGCCAGCAACTTACAGGGACCCTATAATTCACCCCTCCACTTT
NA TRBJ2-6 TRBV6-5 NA CASSYSPAGANVLTF TGTGCCAGCAGTTACTCTCCGGCTGGGGCCAACGTCCTGACTTTC
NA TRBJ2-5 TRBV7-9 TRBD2 CASSLGGGLRETQYF TGTGCCAGCAGCTTGGGCGGGGGGCTGCGAGAGACCCAGTACTTC
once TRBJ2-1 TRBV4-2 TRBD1 CASSQNRDRDYNEQFF TGTGCCAGCAGCCAGAACCGGGACAGGGACTACAATGAGCAGTTCTTC
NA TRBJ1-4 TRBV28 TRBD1 CASSPGDRFEKLFF TGTGCCAGCAGTCCAGGGGACAGGTTTGAAAAACTGTTTTTT
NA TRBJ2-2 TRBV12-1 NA CASSLQVSGELFF TGTGCCAGCAGCTTACAGGTGTCAGGGGAGCTGTTTTTT
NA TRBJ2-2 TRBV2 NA CASAQAGELFF TGTGCCAGCGCCCAGGCCGGGGAGCTGTTTTTT
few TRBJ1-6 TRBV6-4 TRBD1 CATIAWGQVKNSPLHF TGTGCCACCATAGCCTGGGGACAGGTGAAAAATTCACCCCTCCACTTT
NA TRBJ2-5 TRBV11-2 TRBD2 CASSLYVGGIQETQYF TGTGCCAGCAGCTTATATGTGGGGGGGATCCAAGAGACCCAGTACTTC
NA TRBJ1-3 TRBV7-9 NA CASSLGIQGTGNTIYF TGTGCCAGCAGCTTAGGGATACAGGGAACTGGAAACACCATATATTTT
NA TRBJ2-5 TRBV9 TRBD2 CASSETTSGGAGETQYF TGTGCCAGCAGCGAGACGACTAGCGGGGGGGCCGGGGAGACCCAGTACTTC
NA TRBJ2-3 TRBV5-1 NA CASSLAGSTDTQYF TGCGCCAGCAGCTTGGCAGGCAGTACAGATACGCAGTATTTT
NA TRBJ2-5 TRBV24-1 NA CATSDSPGAGETQYF TGTGCCACCAGTGATAGCCCAGGGGCAGGAGAGACCCAGTACTTC
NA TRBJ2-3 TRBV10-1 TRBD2 CASSVTGGLDTQYF TGCGCCAGCAGTGTTACGGGGGGTCTAGATACGCAGTATTTT
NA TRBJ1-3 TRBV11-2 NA CALGGTTIYF TGTGCCCTCGGGGGGACCACCATATATTTT
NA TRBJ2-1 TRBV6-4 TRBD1 CASSEGQGAGFEQFF TGTGCCAGCAGTGAGGGACAGGGGGCTGGGTTTGAGCAGTTCTTC
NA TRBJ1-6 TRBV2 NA CASGTADTGVAYNSPLHF TGTGCCAGCGGGACTGCAGACACGGGGGTTGCCTATAATTCACCCCTCCACTTT
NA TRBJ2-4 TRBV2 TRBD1 CASRVQGAAKNIQYF TGTGCCAGCAGGGTACAGGGGGCTGCCAAAAACATTCAGTACTTC
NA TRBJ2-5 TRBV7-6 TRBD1 CASSLGSTGGETQYF TGTGCCAGCAGCTTAGGGTCCACAGGGGGAGAGACCCAGTACTTC
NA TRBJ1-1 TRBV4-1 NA CASSQVRQNTEAFF TGCGCCAGCAGCCAAGTGCGACAGAACACTGAAGCTTTCTTT
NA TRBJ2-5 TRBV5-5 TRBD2 CASSRSYSGGVETQYF TGTGCCAGCAGCCGGTCCTATAGCGGGGGCGTGGAGACCCAGTACTTC
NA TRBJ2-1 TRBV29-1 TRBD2 CSVESFGLGLNEQFF TGCAGCGTTGAATCTTTCGGACTAGGACTTAATGAGCAGTTCTTC
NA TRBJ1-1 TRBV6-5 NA CASRGPMQNTEAFF TGTGCCAGCAGGGGCCCCATGCAGAACACTGAAGCTTTCTTT
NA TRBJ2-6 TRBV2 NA CASSGPGSRSGANVLTF TGTGCCAGCAGTGGTCCGGGGTCCCGCTCTGGGGCCAACGTCCTGACTTTC
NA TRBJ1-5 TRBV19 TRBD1 CASSPQDRGLNQPQHF TGTGCCAGTAGTCCACAGGACAGGGGATTAAATCAGCCCCAGCATTTT
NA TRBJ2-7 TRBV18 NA CASSPIMALQGSPLYEQYF TGTGCCAGCTCACCCATAATGGCCCTACAGGGCTCTCCACTCTACGAGCAGTACTTC
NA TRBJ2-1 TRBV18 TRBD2 CASSPLPSGASSYNEQFF TGTGCCAGCTCACCCCTGCCTAGCGGGGCTAGCTCCTACAATGAGCAGTTCTTC
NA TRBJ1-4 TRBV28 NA CASSLIGARNEKLFF TGTGCCAGCAGTTTAATAGGGGCCCGTAATGAAAAACTGTTTTTT
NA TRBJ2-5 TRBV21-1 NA CAPRDLKAPQYF TGTGCCCCGCGGGACCTGAAAGCCCCCCAGTACTTC
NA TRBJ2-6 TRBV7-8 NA CASSLYPGANVLTF TGTGCCAGCAGCCTATACCCTGGGGCCAACGTCCTGACTTTC